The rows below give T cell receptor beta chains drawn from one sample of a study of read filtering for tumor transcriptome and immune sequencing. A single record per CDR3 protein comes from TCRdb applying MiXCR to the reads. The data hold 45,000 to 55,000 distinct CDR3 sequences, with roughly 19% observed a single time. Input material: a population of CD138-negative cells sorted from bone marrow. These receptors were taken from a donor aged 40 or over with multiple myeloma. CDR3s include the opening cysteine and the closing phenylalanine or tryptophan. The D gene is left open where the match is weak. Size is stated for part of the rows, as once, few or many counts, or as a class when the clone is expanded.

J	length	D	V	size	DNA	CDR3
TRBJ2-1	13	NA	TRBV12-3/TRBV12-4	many	TGTGCCAGCAGTTTAGCTAGCTCGGATGAGCAGTTCTTC	CASSLASSDEQFF
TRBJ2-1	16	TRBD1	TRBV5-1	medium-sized	TGCGCCAGCAGCTTGGCCGCAGGGGGCCGGGACAATGAGCAGTTCTTC	CASSLAAGGRDNEQFF
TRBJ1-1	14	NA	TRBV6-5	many	TGTGCCAGCAGGGCCTCGACACGGAACACTGAAGCTTTCTTT	CASRASTRNTEAFF
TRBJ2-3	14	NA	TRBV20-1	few	TGCAGTGCTAGGTCGGGAGTTGTAACAGATACGCAGTATTTT	CSARSGVVTDTQYF
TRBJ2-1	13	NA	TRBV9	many	TGTGCCAGCAGCGTAGTGGGGGACTATGAGCAGTTCTTC	CASSVVGDYEQFF
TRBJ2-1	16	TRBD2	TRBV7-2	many	TGTGCCAGCAACCCCGCCGGGACTAGCGGGAGAGATGAGCAGTTCTTC	CASNPAGTSGRDEQFF
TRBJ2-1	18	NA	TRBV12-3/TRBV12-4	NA	NA	CASILVRGASSGYNEQFF
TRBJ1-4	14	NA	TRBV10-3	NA	TGTGCCATCAGTCCTCGAGGGGGGGAGGAAAAACTGTTTTTT	CAISPRGGEEKLFF
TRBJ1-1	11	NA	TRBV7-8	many	TGTGCCAGCAGCTCTGGTCCTGAAGCTTTCTTT	CASSSGPEAFF
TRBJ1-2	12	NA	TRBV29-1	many	TGCAGCGTAGACAAGGGCCACTATGGCTACACCTTC	CSVDKGHYGYTF
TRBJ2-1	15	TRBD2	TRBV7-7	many	TGTGCTAGCAGCTTGACCATAGCGGGAGCAAATGAGCAGTTCTTC	CASSLTIAGANEQFF
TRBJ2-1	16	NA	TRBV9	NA	TGTGCCAGCAGCGTGACCACGGCGAGCTCCTACAATGAGCAGTTCTTC	CASSVTTASSYNEQFF
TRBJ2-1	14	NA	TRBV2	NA	TGTGCCAGCAGTCTAGGGCGCTCCTACAATGAGCAGTTCTTC	CASSLGRSYNEQFF
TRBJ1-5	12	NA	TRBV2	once	TGTGCCAGCAGTGATCATTCCGTCACCCAGCTTTTT	CASSDHSVTQLF
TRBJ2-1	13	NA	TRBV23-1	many	TGCGCCAGCAGTCTAAACGGGGCGGTCGTCCAGTTCTTC	CASSLNGAVVQFF
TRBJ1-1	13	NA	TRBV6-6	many	TGTGCCACCCTAGAGGGCGGGAGCACTGAAGCTTTCTTT	CATLEGGSTEAFF
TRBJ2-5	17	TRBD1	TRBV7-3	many	TGTGCCAGCAGCTTAACCGGGGACAGGGGAGTGATCGAGACCCAGTACTTC	CASSLTGDRGVIETQYF
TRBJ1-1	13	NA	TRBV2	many	TGTGCCAGCAGTTGGACAGATAACACTGAAGCTTTCTTT	CASSWTDNTEAFF
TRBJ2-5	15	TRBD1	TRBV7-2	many	TGTGCCAGCAGCCTGACAGGGGTTGCGGTTGAGACCCAGTACTTC	CASSLTGVAVETQYF
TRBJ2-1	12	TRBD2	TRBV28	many	TGTGCCAGCACCGTTCCTAGCGGTGAGCAGTTCTTC	CASTVPSGEQFF
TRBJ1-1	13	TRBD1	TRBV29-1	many	TGCAGCGTGAAGGGACAGGGGGGTACTGAAGCTTTCTTT	CSVKGQGGTEAFF
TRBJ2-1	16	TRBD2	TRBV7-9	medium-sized	TGTGCCAGCATCCCCGGGAGCGGGAGCATCTCGTATGAGCAGTTCTTC	CASIPGSGSISYEQFF
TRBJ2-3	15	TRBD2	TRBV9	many	TGTGCCAGCAGCGTAGTTAGCGGGACAACAGATACGCAGTATTTT	CASSVVSGTTDTQYF
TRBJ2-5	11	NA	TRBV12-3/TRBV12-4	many	TGTGCCAGCAGTTTAAGAGAGACCCAGTACTTC	CASSLRETQYF